One sample yielded the 14 T cell receptor beta chains listed below, sequenced in a study of T-cell reconstitution after alpha-beta-depleted transplantation in children. Using unique molecular identifiers, the investigators prepared the TCRbeta library. MiXCR, applied by TCRdb to the PCR reads, yields one record per CDR3 protein. The table records around 450,000 distinct CDR3 sequences, roughly 44% of them present only once. The source material was PBMCs, sampled before TCRalphabeta/CD19-depleted stem cell transplant. The receptors originated from a girl aged 2 to 10 with aplastic anemia, due to receive a stem cell transplant.

This clonotype was counted once. The CDR3 is CASTWAGDTDTQYF. Here the CDR3 DNA reads TGTGCCAGCACCTGGGCCGGGGACACAGATACGCAGTATTTT. This chain links TRBV27 with TRBJ2-3; possible D gene TRBD2, 5 bases. V was clipped by 7 bases and J by 2 bases, with 13 bases between them. CDR3 length: 14 residues. Germline-derived CDR1 and CDR2 are MNHEY and SMNVEV (reference sequence).

This rearrangement joins TRBV12-3 or TRBV12-4 to TRBJ1-1, with unresolved D. V was shortened by 2 bases and J by 0 bases, with 4 bases between the two germline ends. The CDR3 loop spans 13 amino acids. The CDR3 here is CASSLHLNTEAFF. The DNA for the CDR3 is TGTGCCAGCAGTTTACACCTGAACACTGAAGCTTTCTTT.

Ten or more counts support this clonotype. The chain couples TRBV20-1 to TRBJ1-4; D is uncertain. Germline CDR1 is DFQATT and CDR2 is SNEGSKA (reference sequence). This CDR3 contains 12 residues. Trimming took off 6 bases at V and 6 bases at J, with 11 bases between the two ends. The CDR3 region is CSAPQVDEKLFF. Written as DNA, the CDR3 is TGCAGTGCCCCCCAAGTGGATGAAAAACTGTTTTTT.

This chain connects TRBV9 to TRBJ2-7, with D hard to call. V lost 2 bases, J lost 3 bases, and 9 bases lay in between. In germline, CDR1 is SGDLS, CDR2 YYNGEE. The CDR3 spans 13 residues. The CDR3 loop reads CASSVGQFYEQYF. The CDR3 nucleotides are TGTGCCAGCAGCGTCGGGCAGTTCTACGAGCAGTACTTC.

The chain joins TRBV27 to TRBJ2-4; 7 positions agree with TRBD1. Unmatched junction bases numbered 13, after V lost 5 bases and J lost 9 bases. The CDR3 extends over 15 amino acids. Germline lookup yields CDR1 MNHEY and CDR2 SMNVEV (reference sequence). The DNA for the CDR3 is TGTGCCAGCAGTCTTATCTTACCAGGGGGTAGCATTCAGTACTTC. Translated: CASSLILPGGSIQYF.

The V call is TRBV20-1, the J call TRBJ2-1; 11 nucleotides line up with TRBD2. Trimming removed 5 bases from V and 0 bases from J; junction bases left unmatched: 3. Germline V gene lookup returns CDR1 DFQATT and CDR2 SNEGSKA (reference sequence). The CDR3 extends over 15 amino acids. CDR3 in amino acids: CSASGLAGSYNEQFF. For the CDR3, the DNA is TGCAGTGCTTCCGGACTAGCGGGCTCCTACAATGAGCAGTTCTTC.

This clonotype was recorded many times. The chain combines TRBV28 with TRBJ2-4; maybe TRBD1 (6 bases). The CDR3 spans 15 residues. Germline-derived CDR1 and CDR2 are MDHEN and SYDVKM. V was clipped by 8 bases and J by 1 base, with 15 bases between them. CDR3 in amino acids: CASDGQQGAKNIQYF. CDR3 sequence (DNA): TGTGCCAGCGACGGACAGCAAGGGGCCAAAAACATTCAGTACTTC. The entire variable domain, with the rest obtained from reference TRBV28 and TRBJ2-4, is as follows: DVKVTQSSRYLVKRTGEKVFLECVQDMDHENMFWYRQDPGLGLRLIYFSYDVKMKEKGDIPEGYSVSREKKERFSLILESASTNQTSMYLCASDGQQGAKNIQYFGAGTRLSVL.

A remark on this clonotype: Given a much more abundant clone one base away, this may be a read error. This chain uses TRBV6-5 with TRBJ2-1; weak D call: TRBD2 (5 bases). Germline CDR1 MNHEY, CDR2 SVGAGI. CDR3 length: 15 residues. The CDR3 is CASSYDGMNYNELFF. DNA of the CDR3: TGTGCCAGCAGTTACGACGGGATGAATTACAATGAGCTGTTCTTC.

This chain joins TRBV5-1 and TRBJ2-7; no clear D. CDR1 SGHRS and CDR2 YFSETQ come from the germline V gene. V was cut by 3 bases and J by 7 bases, with 17 bases left in between. The CDR3 is made up of 14 amino acids. CDR3 coding DNA: TGCGCCAGCAGCTCGTCCTCTGGGGTTTGGGAGCAGTACTTC. Translated, it gives CASSSSSGVWEQYF.

The chain uses TRBV29-1 and TRBJ2-3; D is perhaps TRBD2 (5 bases). This CDR3 contains 12 residues. The germline CDR1 and CDR2 sequences are SQVTM and ANQGSEA. Trimming stripped 6 bases from V and 4 bases from J, with 11 bases between. CDR3 amino acids: CSVLRGSDTQYF. Written as DNA, the CDR3 is TGCAGCGTCCTACGCGGGTCAGATACGCAGTATTTT.

This clonotype was observed a handful of times. This chain connects TRBV12-3 or TRBV12-4 to TRBJ1-2; 12 nucleotides match TRBD1. CDR3 size: 17 residues. Trimming took 0 bases from V and 4 from J; bases not matched to a gene: 6. The CDR3 coding sequence is TGTGCCAGCAGTTTAGCGGGACAGGGGGCCTTGGGCTATGGCTACACCTTC. Its translation is CASSLAGQGALGYGYTF.

This clonotype has a count of ten or more. The chain couples TRBV20-1 to TRBJ2-7; D is ambiguous. This CDR3 contains 12 residues. V lost 6 bases and J lost 3, with 12 bases in between. CDR1 and CDR2 from the germline V gene are DFQATT and SNEGSKA (reference sequence). CDR3 sequence reads: CSASPRIYEQYF. CDR3 nucleotide sequence: TGCAGTGCAAGTCCGCGAATCTACGAGCAGTACTTC.

The V call is TRBV7-3, the J call TRBJ2-3, with D possibly matching TRBD1 (5 bases). Germline V CDR1 and CDR2: SGHTA, FQGTGA. The CDR3 sequence is 17 residues long. The germline V and J ends were trimmed by 5 bases and 6 bases, with 24 bases remaining between them. The CDR3 reads CASSPSVGAQWVDTQYF. In DNA, the CDR3 is TGTGCCAGCAGCCCGTCAGTAGGGGCGCAGTGGGTGGATACGCAGTATTTT.

J is TRBJ1-6 and V is TRBV5-1; no definite D call. V shed 4 bases and J shed 6 bases, with 8 bases lying between them. The CDR3 length is 13 residues. CDR1 is SGHRS, CDR2 YFSETQ, per germline. CDR3 sequence (DNA): TGCGCCAGCAGCCCGGACTTTAATTCACCCCTCCACTTT. Its translation is CASSPDFNSPLHF. Full variable domain (missing parts from reference TRBV5-1 and TRBJ1-6): KAGVTQTPRYLIKTRGQQVTLSCSPISGHRSVSWYQQTPGQGLQFLFEYFSETQRNKGNFPGRFSGRQFSNSRSEMNVSTLELGDSALYLCASSPDFNSPLHFGNGTRLTVT.